This T cell receptor (beta chain) was identified in a study of shared clonotypes between healthy human individuals. The CDR3 is 16 amino acids. Germline V gene data show CDR1 as SGHAT and CDR2 as FQNNGV. With V trimmed by 1 base and J by 4 bases, 4 bases remained unmatched. HIV-negative, healthy adults without recent acute infections or vaccinations were the donors. Adults of Caucasian background living in Nashville, Tennessee made up all donors. The unsorted samples took tens of millions of PBMCs to get genomic DNA. PBMC DNA, left unsorted, was sequenced on ten immunoSEQ deep assay plates. Clones were sequenced by immunoSEQ multiplex PCR, and TCRdb holds only the in-frame ones, with some missing. This table has 450,000 to 600,000 clones, roughly 85% appearing once.

The rearrangement uses TRBV11-2 and TRBJ2-3; TRBD2 matches at 11 bases. What was sequenced was PBMCs. This receptor was taken from a woman in her forties in good health. Some clones in this sample may be carry-over from other donors' samples. The CDR3 reads CASSLGIAGGPDTQYF. The CDR3 nucleotides are TGTGCCAGCAGCTTAGGAATAGCGGGAGGGCCAGATACGCAGTATTTT.